The 26 T cell receptor beta chains reported below all come from one sample, sequenced in a study of immune evolution from preneoplasia to lung adenocarcinoma. The protocol was immunoSEQ multiplex PCR, while the TCRdb copy is restricted to in-frame clones and leaves out a portion. In the table there are 7,500 to 8,500 clones, over 60% of which are singletons. The sequenced sample was FFPE lung adenocarcinoma in situ tissue. The receptors were gathered from a donor aged 70 or older with lung adenocarcinoma. Some clones in this sample may be carry-over from other donors' samples.

V gene TRBV9 combines with J gene TRBJ2-3; tentatively, D is TRBD2 (6 bases). The germline gives CDR1 SGDLS, CDR2 YYNGEE. V was cut by 4 bases and J by 5 bases, with 14 bases left in between. The CDR3 covers 14 residues. The CDR3 is CASSSVGGVDTQYF. The CDR3 DNA reads as TGTGCCAGCAGCTCAGTAGGAGGGGTAGATACGCAGTATTTT. Variable domain in full (rest from reference TRBV9 and TRBJ2-3): DSGVTQTPKHLITATGQRVTLRCSPRSGDLSVYWYQQSLDQGLQFLIQYYNGEERAKGNILERFSAQQFPDLHSELNLSSLELGDSALYFCASSSVGGVDTQYFGPGTRLTVL.

The count of this clone is one. The chain links TRBV2 to TRBJ2-1, with 7 bases identical to TRBD1. The ends lost 8 bases at V and 7 bases at J; junction bases unmatched: 8. The length of the CDR3 is 13 residues. The germline V gene encodes CDR1 SNHLY and CDR2 FYNNEI. DNA for the CDR3: TGTGCCAGCTGCTCAGACAGGGCAAATGAGCAGTTCTTC. Its translation: CASCSDRANEQFF.

The gene calls are TRBV5-1 and TRBJ1-2; unclear D gene. The V gene's germline CDR1 is SGHRS and CDR2 YFSETQ. V gave up 2 bases and J gave up 2 bases, with 10 bases separating them. The CDR3 extends over 14 amino acids. The CDR3 nucleotides are TGCGCCAGCAGCTTTAGGGCAGAGAACTATGGCTACACCTTC. It is translated as CASSFRAENYGYTF.

This chain links TRBV11-3 with TRBJ2-6; a weak D match, TRBD2 (6 bases). This CDR3 is built from 15 residues. Germline V gene sequence: CDR1 SGHNT, CDR2 YENEEA. V lost 3 bases to trimming and J lost 2 bases, with 8 bases between them. The CDR3: CASSFSGPGANVLTF. The CDR3 coding sequence is TGTGCCAGCAGCTTCAGCGGGCCTGGGGCCAACGTCCTGACTTTC.

By share, this clone ranks as medium-sized. This rearrangement joins TRBV27 to TRBJ1-1, with TRBD1 matching over 9 bases. V shed 7 bases and J 2 bases; nucleotides not matched to a gene: 5. Germline CDR1 is MNHEY and CDR2 is SMNVEV (reference sequence). This CDR3 has 14 amino acids. The DNA of the CDR3 is TGTGCCAGCACCTCGGGACAGGGTAACACTGAAGCTTTCTTT. Translating gives CASTSGQGNTEAFF.

This sequence joins TRBV28 and TRBJ1-2, with 7 positions matching TRBD1. This CDR3 spans 14 amino acids. The germline V gene encodes CDR1 MDHEN and CDR2 SYDVKM. The V and J ends lost 6 bases and 4 bases, in that order; junction bases with no gene match: 8. The CDR3 reads CASRTSDRPYGYTF. The CDR3 bases are TGTGCCAGCAGAACATCGGACAGGCCCTATGGCTACACCTTC.

The gene calls are TRBV7-8 and TRBJ1-5; D is ambiguous. V lost 0 bases and J 0 bases, leaving 9 bases between the germline ends. Germline values: CDR1 SGHVS, CDR2 FQNEAQ. CDR3 length equals 16 residues. This CDR3 reads CASSLARGNSNQPQHF. Here the CDR3 DNA reads TGTGCCAGCAGCTTAGCGCGGGGAAATAGCAATCAGCCCCAGCATTTT. Full variable domain (outside the CDR3, taken from reference TRBV7-8 and TRBJ1-5): GAGVSQSPRYKVAKRGQDVALRCDPISGHVSLFWYQQALGQGPEFLTYFQNEAQLDKSGLPSDRFFAERPEGSVSTLKIQRTQQEDSAVYLCASSLARGNSNQPQHFGDGTRLSIL.

CDR3 in amino acids: CASSFQGAGEKLFF. The CDR3 DNA reads TGTGCCAGCAGCTTTCAGGGAGCGGGTGAAAAACTGTTTTTT. V and J are TRBV7-9 and TRBJ1-4; D is possibly TRBD1 (5 bases). The CDR3 has 14 residues. Trimming stripped 3 bases from V and 7 bases from J, with 12 bases between. The germline CDR1 and CDR2 sequences are SEHNR and FQNEAQ (reference sequence).

DNA for the CDR3: TGTGCCAGCAGCGTAGTTCCCTCCGGGGAGCTGTTTTTT. The encoded protein is CASSVVPSGELFF. V usage is TRBV9 and J usage is TRBJ2-2; the D is unclear. The V end lost 0 bases, the J end lost 6 bases, and 6 bases lay between the germline ends. The CDR3 contains 13 residues. CDR1 and CDR2 from the germline V gene are SGDLS and YYNGEE.

The CDR3 bases are TGTGCCAGCAGCTTATTACTAGCGGGGACCCAAGAGACCCAGTACTTC. Encoded protein: CASSLLLAGTQETQYF. V and J are TRBV7-6 and TRBJ2-5, with TRBD2 matching over 10 bases. Trimming removed 2 bases from V and 1 base from J; junction bases left unmatched: 4. The CDR3 is 16 residues long. The germline CDR1 and CDR2 sequences are SGHVS and FNYEAQ. The variable domain in full, completed from reference TRBV7-6 and TRBJ2-5, reads GAGVSQSPRYKVTKRGQDVALRCDPISGHVSLYWYRQALGQGPEFLTYFNYEAQQDKSGLPNDRFSAERPEGSISTLTIQRTEQRDSAMYRCASSLLLAGTQETQYFGPGTRLLVL.

The chain joins TRBV18 to TRBJ2-1, with D perhaps being TRBD1 or TRBD2 (5 bases each). Germline CDR1 reads KGHSH; CDR2 reads LQKENI. The CDR3 runs to 13 residues. Deletions cut 3 bases from V and 8 bases from J, with 11 bases between. CDR3 DNA: TGTGCCAGCTCACCTCGGGGACGGGATGAGCAGTTCTTC. Translated: CASSPRGRDEQFF.

The V gene is TRBV5-1, the J gene TRBJ2-1, with 12 bases aligning to TRBD2. CDR3 length: 15 residues. V lost 4 bases to trimming and J lost 7 bases; unmatched junction nucleotides: 6. CDR1 is SGHRS, CDR2 YFSETQ, per germline. This CDR3 is CASSEGLAGINEQFF. The CDR3 coding sequence is TGCGCCAGCAGCGAAGGACTAGCGGGAATAAATGAGCAGTTCTTC.

This clone occurred a few times. The chain has TRBV5-1 and TRBJ1-4, with D possibly matching TRBD1 (5 bases). Germline lookup yields CDR1 SGHRS and CDR2 YFSETQ. CDR3 length equals 15 residues. V lost 5 bases and J 7 bases, leaving 18 bases between the germline ends. The CDR3 DNA reads as TGCGCCAGCAGGTTAGGAGGAGGGGCGCGTGAAAAACTGTTTTTT. Its protein is CASRLGGGAREKLFF.

The chain combines TRBV5-1 with TRBJ2-7; possible D gene TRBD2, 5 bases. Germline V gene data show CDR1 as SGHRS and CDR2 as YFSETQ. The CDR3 length is 13 residues. Trimming removed 5 bases from V and 3 bases from J, with 12 bases in between. The DNA for the CDR3 is TGCGCCAGCAGAGACCTGAGGGTCTACGAGCAGTACTTC. Amino acid sequence: CASRDLRVYEQYF.

This clone was seen only a few times. This sequence joins TRBV7-6 and TRBJ2-5; D tentatively fits TRBD1 or TRBD2 (5 bases each). The CDR3 runs 20 residues. V gave up 0 bases and J gave up 2 bases, with 25 bases separating them. Germline CDR1 SGHVS, CDR2 FNYEAQ. CDR3: CASSLAGEFRVQWQQETQYF. The CDR3 nucleotides read TGTGCCAGCAGCTTAGCGGGGGAGTTCCGGGTTCAGTGGCAGCAAGAGACCCAGTACTTC.

This chain joins TRBV5-1 and TRBJ1-1; unclear D gene. Germline V gives CDR1 SGHRS, CDR2 YFSETQ. CDR3 length: 12 residues. V lost 5 bases and J lost 1, with 6 bases in between. This CDR3 reads CASRSGNTEAFF. CDR3 DNA sequence: TGCGCCAGCAGATCAGGGAACACTGAAGCTTTCTTT. The variable domain in full, with the rest retrieved from reference TRBV5-1 and TRBJ1-1, is KAGVTQTPRYLIKTRGQQVTLSCSPISGHRSVSWYQQTPGQGLQFLFEYFSETQRNKGNFPGRFSGRQFSNSRSEMNVSTLELGDSALYLCASRSGNTEAFFGQGTRLTVV.

V gene TRBV6-6 combines with J gene TRBJ2-1; perhaps D is TRBD1 or TRBD2 (5 bases each). Deletions cut 2 bases from V and 5 bases from J, with 10 bases between. The CDR3 covers 14 residues. Germline assignment: CDR1 MNHNY and CDR2 SVGAGI (reference sequence). This chain's CDR3 is CASSYGAGNNEQFF. The CDR3 coding sequence is TGTGCCAGCAGTTACGGGGCGGGTAACAATGAGCAGTTCTTC.

The rearrangement links TRBV6-1 to TRBJ2-5; D is unresolved. Trimming removed 8 bases at V and 5 bases at J, with 15 bases between. Germline V lookup: CDR1 MNHNS, CDR2 SASEGT. CDR3 length: 13 residues. Here the CDR3 reads CASGRPAGETQYF. In DNA, the CDR3 is TGTGCCAGCGGAAGGCCCGCCGGGGAGACCCAGTACTTC.

The chain links TRBV9 to TRBJ1-1; a weak D match, TRBD1 (5 bases). Germline V gene lookup returns CDR1 SGDLS and CDR2 YYNGEE. CDR3 size: 15 residues. With 4 bases removed from V and 7 bases from J, the gap between germline ends came to 20 bases. CDR3 amino acids: CASSLRFTPGGEAFF. DNA for the CDR3: TGTGCCAGCAGCCTGAGATTCACTCCGGGGGGTGAAGCTTTCTTT.

The rearrangement links TRBV28 to TRBJ2-5; D might be TRBD1 (6 bases). The assigned J gene may be wrong: the sequence end matches TRBJ2-7 better. The CDR3 is 14 amino acids. CDR1 is MDHEN, CDR2 SYDVKM, per germline. CDR3: CAGSSGTRDYEQYF. DNA of the CDR3: TGTGCCGGCTCCTCCGGGACACGAGACTACGAGCAGTACTTC.

Here the CDR3 reads CAWSVPTASYEQYF. The CDR3 DNA is TGTGCCTGGAGTGTACCAACCGCTTCCTACGAGCAGTACTTC. The chain uses TRBV30 and TRBJ2-7; D remains ambiguous. CDR3 length: 14 amino acids. The V gene's germline CDR1 is GTSNPN and CDR2 SVGIG (reference sequence). Trimming left V 0 bases short and J 1 base short, with 10 bases between. Full variable domain (rest looked up from reference TRBV30 and TRBJ2-7): SQTIHQWPATLVQPVGSPLSLECTVEGTSNPNLYWYRQAAGRGLQLLFYSVGIGQISSEVPQNLSASRPQDRQFILSSKKLLLSDSGFYLCAWSVPTASYEQYFGPGTRLTVT.

This chain joins TRBV19 and TRBJ1-2; D gene unclear. The CDR3 is 12 amino acids. Trimming pared 1 base from V and 7 bases from J, leaving 7 bases between. Germline CDR1 reads LNHDA; CDR2 reads SQIVND (reference sequence). The CDR3 DNA reads TGTGCCAGTAGTATAGCCGACCTTGGCTACACCTTC. This translates into CASSIADLGYTF.

This clone was detected only a few times. V gene TRBV27 combines with J gene TRBJ1-1; no clear D. CDR1 MNHEY and CDR2 SMNVEV come from the germline V gene (reference sequence). This CDR3 comprises 15 residues. Trimming took off 4 bases at V and 1 base at J, with 13 bases between the two ends. CDR3 protein: CASSYVAGSNTEAFF. The CDR3 nucleotides read TGTGCCAGCAGTTATGTTGCAGGCTCGAACACTGAAGCTTTCTTT.

This clone appeared once. The chain joins TRBV11-2 to TRBJ2-7; 11 bases align to TRBD2. CDR1 is SGHAT, CDR2 FQNNGV, per germline. The V segment lost 5 bases and the J segment 3 bases; nucleotides outside the gene matches: 3. The CDR3 is 14 residues long. CDR3 residues: CASSRLAGIYEQYF. The CDR3 DNA sequence: TGTGCCAGCAGCCGACTAGCGGGAATCTACGAGCAGTACTTC.

This clone was seen a handful of times. This sequence joins TRBV6-1 and TRBJ1-1, with D maybe TRBD1 (6 bases). Germline values: CDR1 MNHNS, CDR2 SASEGT. Trimming removed 5 bases from V and 0 bases from J, with 10 bases in between. The CDR3 is 14 amino acids. The CDR3 here is CASSTTGVNTEAFF. In DNA, the CDR3 is TGTGCCAGCAGTACGACAGGAGTGAACACTGAAGCTTTCTTT.

The V gene is TRBV28, the J gene TRBJ1-2; 9 positions match TRBD1. The CDR3 loop spans 11 amino acids. CDR1 is MDHEN and CDR2 is SYDVKM in the germline V gene. CDR3 in DNA: TGTACTACCGGGACAGGGTGGGGCTACACCTTC. It translates to CTTGTGWGYTF.